The clone carrying this T cell receptor beta chain is deemed medium-sized by its frequency. Its antigen is unidentified. TRB amplification used roughly 250 ng of peripheral blood genomic DNA. The sample originates from a study of T cell clusters in autoimmune cytopenias. Study-wide points: Clustering suggested that physiological T cell clusters were missing in primary autoimmune cytopenia patients. The T cell clusters came from computational analysis alone and lack functional validation.

Multiplex touch-down PCR amplified TRB using TRB-A and TRB-B pools in one tube. One entry per CDR3 protein, without DNA, is what TCRdb gives after re-calling the multiplex PCR reads. The specimen's table records around 8,000 distinct CDR3 sequences. CDR3 length equals 18 residues. CDR1 and CDR2 (germline): SGHAT, FQDESV (reference sequence). Sequencing was performed on peripheral blood. This chain joins TRBV11-1 and TRBJ2-5; TCRdb lists TRBD1, though no DNA is available to test this call. The receptor's source is a human donor with an autoimmune cytopenia or autoimmune hepatitis (not recorded which). The CDR3 reads CASSFTGGGFGPQETQYF.